These 28 T cell receptor beta chains originate from one sample sequenced in a study of blood T cell repertoires in COVID-19. TCRdb's copy holds only in-frame clones and misses some; the assay was immunoSEQ multiplex PCR. This sample has about 240,000 clones; roughly 80% occur once, and the top ten carry around 9.6%. The material sequenced was peripheral blood. These receptors came from an elderly woman with acute or convalescent COVID-19.

The chain uses TRBV6-5 and TRBJ2-7, with 8 bases matching TRBD1. This CDR3 is 15 amino acids long. CDR1 and CDR2 (germline): MNHEY, SVGAGI. The ends lost 0 bases at V and 7 bases at J; junction bases unmatched: 8. The CDR3 sequence is CASSYSSGTGGEQYF. DNA of the CDR3: TGTGCCAGCAGTTACTCGTCCGGGACAGGAGGAGAGCAGTACTTC.

J is TRBJ2-2 and V is TRBV19, with a tentative D call TRBD1 (6 bases). The CDR3 consists of 15 residues. The germline V gene encodes CDR1 LNHDA and CDR2 SQIVND (reference sequence). V was cut by 0 bases and J by 8 bases, with 13 bases left in between. The CDR3 protein is CASSIEGAGIGELFF. CDR3 DNA: TGTGCCAGTAGTATAGAGGGGGCAGGGATAGGGGAGCTGTTTTTT.

This chain connects TRBV12-5 to TRBJ2-5; D unclear. CDR3 size: 11 residues. Trimming took off 4 bases at V and 2 bases at J, with 2 bases between the two ends. Germline CDR1 and CDR2: LGHNT and FRNRAP. The CDR3 region is CASGSQETQYF. The DNA for the CDR3 is TGTGCTAGTGGTTCACAAGAGACCCAGTACTTC.

This clone was seen only a few times. V and J are TRBV7-2 and TRBJ2-1, with D unclear. Germline CDR1 SGHTA, CDR2 FQGNSA. The CDR3 covers 13 residues. The V and J ends lost 5 bases and 6 bases respectively, with 11 bases between them. This CDR3 is CASSAQISNEQFF. In DNA, the CDR3 is TGTGCCAGCAGCGCTCAAATTAGCAATGAGCAGTTCTTC.

This chain links TRBV28 with TRBJ2-7, with a tentative D call TRBD2 (7 bases). Germline V lookup: CDR1 MDHEN, CDR2 SYDVKM. The CDR3 sequence is 14 residues long. V lost 3 bases and J 5 bases, leaving 14 bases between the germline ends. In DNA form, the CDR3 reads TGTGCCAGCAGTTTGTCGGGGGGCAAGAACGAGCAGTACTTC. As protein: CASSLSGGKNEQYF.

The genes are TRBV6-5 and TRBJ2-1; 11 nucleotides align to TRBD1. The V gene's germline CDR1 is MNHEY and CDR2 SVGAGI. The CDR3 runs 14 residues. Trimming cost V 6 bases and J 12 bases; bases outside gene matches: 10. CDR3 region: CASSHGQGALRQFF. The CDR3 DNA sequence: TGTGCCAGCAGCCACGGACAGGGGGCGCTCAGGCAGTTCTTC.

The J gene is TRBJ1-2, the V gene TRBV2; the D gene is possibly TRBD1 (5 bases). The CDR3 has 16 residues. The ends were cut back, 1 base at V and 8 bases at J, with 20 bases in the middle. Germline V gene data show CDR1 as SNHLY and CDR2 as FYNNEI. The CDR3 protein is CASSEERYGQGGGYTF. In nucleotides, the CDR3 is TGTGCCAGCAGTGAAGAGCGGTATGGCCAGGGAGGCGGCTACACCTTC.

This sequence joins TRBV19 and TRBJ1-4; a possible D gene is TRBD1 (5 bases). Germline V gives CDR1 LNHDA, CDR2 SQIVND (reference sequence). The CDR3 consists of 15 residues. V lost 7 bases and J 1 base, leaving 13 bases between the germline ends. CDR3 DNA: TGTGCCAGTAAAAGGAGGGGAGTAACTAATGAAAAACTGTTTTTT. This gives the protein CASKRRGVTNEKLFF.

This clone was found a few times. The chain joins TRBV29-1 to TRBJ2-1; 10 nucleotides agree with TRBD1. CDR1 is SQVTM and CDR2 is ANQGSEA in the germline V gene. This CDR3 has 16 residues. J lost 1 base, V lost 7 bases, and 10 bases had no gene match. The CDR3 DNA reads as TGCAGCGGTCAGGTTGCGGGACAGGGGTCCTACAATGAGCAGTTCTTC. Encoded protein: CSGQVAGQGSYNEQFF.

The chain uses TRBV2 and TRBJ2-7, with D possibly TRBD1 on 6 matching bases. Per the germline V gene, CDR1 is SNHLY and CDR2 is FYNNEI. This CDR3 is 12 amino acids long. V gave up 5 bases and J gave up 6 bases, with 11 bases separating them. CDR3 loop: CASSTTGSEQYF. The DNA for the CDR3 is TGTGCCAGCAGTACCACAGGGTCCGAGCAGTACTTC.

J is TRBJ2-3 and V is TRBV12-5; 11 bases agree with TRBD1. The germline V gene encodes CDR1 LGHNT and CDR2 FRNRAP. This CDR3 spans 16 amino acids. Germline trimming cut 6 bases from V and 2 bases from J; bases unmatched to any gene: 7. The CDR3 region is CASGHGQGAVTDTQYF. In DNA, the CDR3 is TGTGCTAGTGGCCACGGACAGGGGGCGGTCACAGATACGCAGTATTTT.

The V call is TRBV28, the J call TRBJ1-6, with 8 bases matching TRBD1. The CDR3 is 17 residues long. The germline CDR1 and CDR2 sequences are MDHEN and SYDVKM. Trimming took 3 bases from V and 1 from J; bases not matched to a gene: 5. CDR3 nucleotides: TGTGCCAGCAGTTTCGGACAGGGTAGTTCCTATAATTCACCCCTCCACTTT. Protein product: CASSFGQGSSYNSPLHF. Full variable domain (remainder filled in from reference TRBV28 and TRBJ1-6): DVKVTQSSRYLVKRTGEKVFLECVQDMDHENMFWYRQDPGLGLRLIYFSYDVKMKEKGDIPEGYSVSREKKERFSLILESASTNQTSMYLCASSFGQGSSYNSPLHFGNGTRLTVT.

The V and J genes are TRBV29-1 and TRBJ2-2, with TRBD2 as a possible D gene (7 bases). Trimming took off 3 bases at V and 2 bases at J, with 16 bases between the two ends. The germline V gene has CDR1 SQVTM and CDR2 ANQGSEA. There are 16 residues in the CDR3. The DNA for the CDR3 is TGCAGCGTTGAGAGTGGCGGGGGCGTTAACACCGGGGAGCTGTTTTTT. Residues: CSVESGGGVNTGELFF.

The chain couples TRBV4-1 to TRBJ2-1; 10 nucleotides agree with TRBD2. The CDR3 runs 15 residues. V was clipped by 4 bases and J by 7 bases; unmatched bases: 7. The germline CDR1 and CDR2 sequences are MGHRA and YSYEKL. For the CDR3, the DNA is TGCGCCAGCAGCCGCGGGAGCGGGGGGGTTAATGAGCAGTTCTTC. It translates to CASSRGSGGVNEQFF.

This chain uses TRBV18 with TRBJ1-3, with no clear D. The V end was cut by 1 base, the J end by 1 base, with 14 bases between. Germline CDR1 KGHSH, CDR2 LQKENI. There are 17 residues in the CDR3. CDR3 region: CASSPLQAGPSGNTIYF. CDR3 DNA sequence: TGTGCCAGCTCACCACTGCAGGCCGGTCCTTCTGGAAACACCATATATTTT.

V is TRBV11-1 and J is TRBJ1-1, with D possibly TRBD1 on 5 matching bases. Trimming stripped 3 bases from V and 7 bases from J, with 9 bases between. This CDR3 has 12 residues. In germline, CDR1 is SGHAT, CDR2 FQDESV (reference sequence). The CDR3 sequence is CASSFAGDEAFF. The CDR3 region has the DNA TGTGCCAGCAGCTTTGCGGGGGATGAAGCTTTCTTT.

This chain uses TRBV5-1 with TRBJ2-7; a possible D gene is TRBD1 (6 bases). Between the trimmed V and J ends, which lost 0 bases and 4 bases, there was a span of 11 bases. Germline V lookup: CDR1 SGHRS, CDR2 YFSETQ. This CDR3 has 14 amino acids. CDR3 residues: CASSLAPQGYEQYF. The DNA for the CDR3 is TGCGCCAGCAGCTTGGCCCCACAGGGATACGAGCAGTACTTC.

For the CDR3, the DNA is TGTGCCAGCAGCTTGGGGATATGGGGACGGGGGGCCACAGATACGCAGTATTTT. This codes for CASSLGIWGRGATDTQYF. V gene TRBV5-4 combines with J gene TRBJ2-3, with D possibly TRBD2 on 7 matching bases. Deletions cut 0 bases from V and 2 bases from J, with 19 bases between. The CDR3 is made up of 18 amino acids. The germline gives CDR1 SGHNT, CDR2 YYREEE (reference sequence).

There are a few counts of this clone. This chain uses TRBV7-2 with TRBJ1-2; weak D call: TRBD1 (5 bases). This CDR3 spans 14 amino acids. The germline V and J ends were trimmed by 0 bases and 8 bases, with 13 bases remaining between them. Germline V gene data show CDR1 as SGHTA and CDR2 as FQGNSA. Here the CDR3 reads CASSLAQVRGGYTF. CDR3 DNA sequence: TGTGCCAGCAGCTTAGCACAGGTTAGAGGCGGCTACACCTTC.

The rearrangement uses TRBV9 and TRBJ2-2; unclear D gene. The CDR3 covers 12 residues. Per germline, CDR1 SGDLS and CDR2 YYNGEE. V was trimmed by 2 bases and J by 6 bases, leaving 5 bases between them. CDR3 sequence (DNA): TGTGCCAGCAGCGTGCGCTCCGGGGAGCTGTTTTTT. It yields the protein CASSVRSGELFF.

The rearrangement joins TRBV21-1 to TRBJ1-1; TRBD1 reflects the table's D call only, with no check against the DNA. TRBV21-1 represents a pseudogene. The CDR3 extends over 18 amino acids. CDR3 amino acids: CASSKRDPHRGRNTEAFF. In DNA, the CDR3 is TGTGCCAGCAGCAAAAGGGACCCGCACAGGGGCCGGAACACTGAAGCTTTCTTT.

CDR3 sequence: CASSLDRGLSPLHF. The CDR3, as DNA: TGTGCCAGCAGCTTAGACAGGGGGCTTTCACCCCTCCACTTT. V and J are TRBV5-4 and TRBJ1-6; 10 nucleotides line up with TRBD1. V was clipped by 2 bases and J by 9 bases; unmatched bases: 2. The germline V gene encodes CDR1 SGHNT and CDR2 YYREEE (reference sequence). The CDR3 is 14 residues long. Full variable domain (outside the CDR3, taken from reference TRBV5-4 and TRBJ1-6): ETGVTQSPTHLIKTRGQQVTLRCSSQSGHNTVSWYQQALGQGPQFIFQYYREEENGRGNFPPRFSGLQFPNYSSELNVNALELDDSALYLCASSLDRGLSPLHFGNGTRLTVT.

The rearrangement links TRBV29-1 to TRBJ1-2; 7 positions match TRBD1. This CDR3 region has 13 residues. Trimming took 6 bases from V and 0 from J; bases not matched to a gene: 4. Per germline, CDR1 SQVTM and CDR2 ANQGSEA. The CDR3 DNA is TGCAGCGTCCTGGACAGGCCTAACTATGGCTACACCTTC. This sequence encodes CSVLDRPNYGYTF.

The V and J genes are TRBV18 and TRBJ1-6; tentative D call: TRBD1 (5 bases). The CDR3 covers 15 residues. Trimming cost V 3 bases and J 8 bases, with 14 bases left between them. Per germline, CDR1 KGHSH and CDR2 LQKENI. The CDR3 loop reads CASSPGGDRHSPLHF. The DNA for the CDR3 is TGTGCCAGCTCACCGGGGGGGGATAGACATTCACCCCTCCACTTT.

This clone was seen just once. The V call is TRBV2, the J call TRBJ2-7; D is perhaps TRBD2 (6 bases). V was pared by 5 bases and J by 7 bases, with 18 bases between. The CDR3 contains 14 residues. Germline V gene data show CDR1 as SNHLY and CDR2 as FYNNEI. CDR3 region: CASSQSGGSGEQYF. CDR3 coding DNA: TGTGCCAGCAGTCAAAGTGGGGGGTCGGGGGAGCAGTACTTC. The full variable domain, rest sourced from reference TRBV2 and TRBJ2-7, is EPEVTQTPSHQVTQMGQEVILRCVPISNHLYFYWYRQILGQKVEFLVSFYNNEISEKSEIFDDQFSVERPDGSNFTLKIRSTKLEDSAMYFCASSQSGGSGEQYFGPGTRLTVT.

This rearrangement joins TRBV6-5 to TRBJ1-2; 8 nucleotides line up with TRBD1. Per the germline V gene, CDR1 is MNHEY and CDR2 is SVGAGI. The CDR3 length is 14 residues. V dropped 6 bases and J dropped 3; count of bases not matched to a gene: 6. The CDR3 here is CASRRTGRDYGYTF. The CDR3 DNA is TGTGCCAGCAGGCGGACAGGGCGAGACTATGGCTACACCTTC.

The chain couples TRBV28 to TRBJ2-7, with 8 nucleotides matching TRBD1. Germline lookup yields CDR1 MDHEN and CDR2 SYDVKM. The CDR3 covers 14 residues. The V and J ends lost 3 bases and 0 bases, in that order; junction bases with no gene match: 1. CDR3 loop: CASSFRGRSYEQYF. The CDR3 DNA follows: TGTGCCAGCAGTTTCAGGGGGCGCTCCTACGAGCAGTACTTC.

The rearrangement links TRBV6-5 to TRBJ1-6; D not certain. The CDR3 length is 13 residues. The germline V and J ends were trimmed by 6 bases and 7 bases, with 10 bases remaining between them. CDR1 and CDR2 from the germline V gene are MNHEY and SVGAGI. The CDR3 reads CASSPWANSPLHF. DNA for the CDR3: TGTGCCAGCAGCCCGTGGGCAAATTCACCCCTCCACTTT.